This TCR beta chain was profiled in a study of cytomegalovirus exposure and HLA in healthy donors. Study-wide context: There were about 86 million unique TCRs (from HLA-typed donors) in an early data release.

Germline assignment: CDR1 SGHRS and CDR2 YFSETQ. V lost 4 bases, J lost 0 bases, and 7 bases lay in between. The CDR3 has 13 residues. Comment on this clone: The antigen remains undetermined.

Primers: 60 Vbeta forward and 13 Jbeta reverse. TCRdb keeps only in-frame clones here, not all; method: immunoSEQ multiplex PCR. The repertoire consists of around 200,000 clones, with roughly 80% occurring once and the leading ten covering around 4%. Findings and caveats of the study: When presence/absence was analysed, sequencing depth was taken to be roughly uniform across donors. The majority of CMV-associated TCR beta chains were reported as apparently HLA-restricted in a later analysis.

The sequencing input was PBMCs. The J gene is TRBJ2-5, the V gene TRBV5-1; D is perhaps TRBD2 (5 bases). The clonotype originates from a man in his forties or fifties in good health and CMV-seronegative. CDR3 DNA sequence: TGCGCCAGCAGCCACGGGAACCAAGAGACCCAGTACTTC. Its translation is CASSHGNQETQYF.